Listed here is a single T cell receptor (beta chain). Use of 60 Vbeta and 13 Jbeta primers characterized the PCR. Produced via immunoSEQ multiplex PCR; TCRdb's table is partial and in-frame only. Of about 150,000 clones detected, 65% to 70% appear once; the ten largest clones hold about 10%. This CDR3 region has 11 residues. CDR1 and CDR2 from the germline V gene are SGHTA and FQGTGA. Trimming stripped 5 bases from V and 13 bases from J, with 12 bases between. These data are taken from a study of cytomegalovirus exposure and HLA in healthy donors. The receptor was derived from a man aged 25-45 years in good health and CMV-seropositive. Material for sequencing was PBMCs. This chain joins TRBV7-3 and TRBJ2-1; possible D gene TRBD2, 5 bases. CDR3 residues: CASSRGPSQFF. As DNA, the CDR3 is TGTGCCAGCAGCCGAGGGCCCTCCCAGTTCTTC.